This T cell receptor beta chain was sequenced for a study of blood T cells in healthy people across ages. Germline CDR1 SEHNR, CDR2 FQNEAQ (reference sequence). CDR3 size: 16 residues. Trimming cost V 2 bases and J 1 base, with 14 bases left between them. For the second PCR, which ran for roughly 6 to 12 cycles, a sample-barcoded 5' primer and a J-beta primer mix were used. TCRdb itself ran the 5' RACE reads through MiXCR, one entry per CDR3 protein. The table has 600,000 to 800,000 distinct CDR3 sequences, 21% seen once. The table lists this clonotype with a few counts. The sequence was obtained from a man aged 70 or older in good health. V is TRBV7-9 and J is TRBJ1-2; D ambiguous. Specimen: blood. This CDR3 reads CASSLFSADLNYGYTF. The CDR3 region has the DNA TGTGCCAGCAGCTTATTTTCGGCGGACCTTAACTATGGCTACACCTTC.